The clone carrying this TCR beta chain came up many times. Its matching antigen is unknown. This specimen comes from a study of T-cell memory formation after mild COVID-19. Study-level findings and limits: Clones that shrank (day 15 to 85) were balanced CD4/CD8, whereas later expanders leaned CD4+.

CDR1 is SGHRS, CDR2 YFSETQ, per germline. This CDR3 contains 14 residues. With 0 bases clipped from V and 10 bases from J, the junction kept 9 bases outside the gene matches. Each CDR3 protein is one row after TCRdb ran MiXCR on the 5' RACE reads. The table has roughly 280,000 distinct CDR3 sequences, roughly 8.2% seen once; the top ten hold 20% to 25%. The TCR originated in a man between 18 and 35 years old who had mild COVID-19 (a few samples of this study predate the infection). Cell type and time point are not known. V is TRBV5-1 and J is TRBJ1-1, with 7 bases matching TRBD1. The sample was PBMCs or a T cell subset sorted from them (not recorded which). Here the CDR3 DNA reads TGCGCCAGCAGCTTGGCCGAGTCGGAGGGGGCAGCTTTCTTT. Its protein is CASSLAESEGAAFF.